The T cell receptor beta chain described here comes from a study of PD-L1 blockade in urothelial cancer. For the study at large: Typically, measured as a median, blood samples had about 140,000 T cells.

Germline CDR1 and CDR2: SEHNR and FQNEAQ (reference sequence). There are 15 residues in the CDR3. Trimming took off 2 bases at V and 3 bases at J, with 14 bases between the two ends. Noted time point: pretreatment peripheral blood. The table came from immunoSEQ multiplex PCR; TCRdb's copy has only in-frame clones and leaves some out. Here the sample spans about 39,000 clones, about 89% being singletons. This material consisted of PBMCs, taken around atezolizumab (anti-PD-L1) treatment. The chain links TRBV7-9 to TRBJ2-7, with a possible D match to TRBD1 (5 bases). The sequence was obtained from a woman aged 55-69 years with urothelial cancer. The CDR3 DNA sequence: TGTGCCAGCAGCTTATATTCAGGGATCGGCTACGAGCAGTACTTC. As protein: CASSLYSGIGYEQYF.